This T cell receptor beta chain emerged from a study of T cells in tuberculosis (dated by TCRdb to about 2018). Broadly, across the study: In the study, CD1B tetramers and high-throughput TCR immunosequencing were combined to characterize T cells specific for the mycobacterial lipid antigen glucose monomycolate (GMM). Study-wide conclusions, independent of this receptor: T cells that bind the CD1B-GMM tetramer with low affinity may have been missed by the stringent sort gate.

Because TCR-alpha and TCR-beta chains were sequenced unpaired, no information on chain pairing was available. TCR libraries were generated with the immunoSEQ multiplex PCR assay, using TCR-beta and/or TCR-alpha/delta assays for each sample. The Illumina high-throughput platform was used to sequence the amplified TCR libraries. The study's processing was this. Clustering and dimensionality reduction relied on pairwise TCRdist distances among GMM-specific receptors from T cells that were either sorted ex vivo or expanded in vitro. Sequence motifs defined by gene usage and CDR3 content were tested for enrichment in tetramer-positive versus tetramer-negative populations. The source is immuneACCESS, and TCRdb retained only in-frame sequences with V and J called. Part of the clones is not carried over; for the studies checked, unresolved V genes explain less than half of this, and the remainder is unexplained. V, J and clone size reflect that table, while D and trimming were determined from the DNA. Across this sample there are tens of thousands of clones, with roughly 91% seen only once. The ten biggest clones cover around 1.8% of the sample.

Remarks on this clone: Per-base qualities were not stored, and no clone one base away is much larger.

PBMC were thawed, rested overnight, stained with a GMM-loaded CD1B tetramer, a Live/Dead dye and anti-CD3, and then sorted on a FACS Aria II. The CD1B tetramers were loaded with C32 glucose monomycolate that had been purified from Rhodococcus equi. PBMC used for tetramer sorting had been depleted of CD14-expressing monocytes for a separate study before cryopreservation. From each donor, about 100,000 tetramer-negative cells were also sorted and analyzed side by side with the tetramer-positive cells. Antigen-specific T cells were sorted from several healthy South African adults using GMM-loaded CD1B tetramers. The CDR3 measures 14 amino acids from cysteine to phenylalanine. Only the CDR3 region is kept as DNA, spanning 42 bases read in frame from base 1. Via the germline V gene, CDR1 is SNHLY and CDR2 FYNNEI. Trimmed from V: 6 bases; trimmed from J: 8 bases; junction bases lacking a gene match: 10.

The receptor was isolated from an adult woman with latent tuberculosis. The sequencing input was CD1b-GMM tetramer-negative cells sorted from PBMCs. This sample's cell subset or site label indicates: T cells not binding CD1B-GMM tetramer, sorted from same donor. The chain joins TRBV2 to TRBJ1-2; 9 nucleotides in the junction match TRBD1. For the CDR3, the sequence is CASRPGTGWDGYTF. The sequenced DNA: TGTGCCAGCAGACCCGGGACAGGGTGGGACGGCTACACCTTC. The full variable domain, completed from the reference TRBV2 and TRBJ1-2 proteins outside the CDR3, reads EPEVTQTPSHQVTQMGQEVILRCVPISNHLYFYWYRQILGQKVEFLVSFYNNEISEKSEIFDDQFSVERPDGSNFTLKIRSTKLEDSAMYFCASRPGTGWDGYTFGSGTRLTVV.